This T cell receptor (beta chain) emerged from a study of beta chain features in type 1 diabetes (dated 2018 in TCRdb). Regarding the complete study: Mean age, gender distribution, total cell number and subset yield did not differ between patients and healthy donors. A total of 107,917,701 sorted cells were examined across all samples, and the number of cells per subset was strongly correlated with RNA yield. Naive and central memory subsets were obtained from all 30 or so donors, but regulatory and stem cell-like memory subsets were isolated from only 8 patients and roughly 8 healthy donors. In the study, TCRB repertoires of sorted circulating CD4+ T cell subsets from recently diagnosed type 1 diabetes patients were compared with those of matched healthy donors. General conclusions and limits of the study: Because the HLA sub-analyses included only small numbers of individuals, any influence of HLA type on TCRB rearrangement was left unresolved. PCR may preferentially amplify shorter templates, but because patient and control samples were amplified and corrected together, any resulting skew would affect both groups equally. In all four CD4+ subsets, TCRB CDR3 length was moderately but significantly shorter in type 1 diabetes patients. Naive, central memory and regulatory TCRB repertoires appeared to be more similar among patients than among healthy donors. Patients with type 1 diabetes made fewer insertions and deleted more nucleotides at VDJ recombination sites, implying thymic rearrangement abnormalities. Because cDNA was sequenced instead of genomic DNA, activated cells with high expression could be over-represented, although the groups did not differ in activation or CD3 levels.

The High Capacity cDNA Reverse Transcription Kit was used to reverse transcribe all of the isolated RNA, meaning that expressed TCRB transcripts were what got sequenced. Naive, central memory and regulatory T cell samples underwent deep immunoSEQ sequencing, averaging about 3.57 million total reads per sample. After sorted cells were lysed in RLT buffer, RNA was extracted with DNase-treated RNeasy Micro or Mini kits, with the choice depending on cell number. Each cell subset was processed on its own to prevent cross-contamination, while patient and healthy donor samples were processed together. The immunoSEQ multiplex PCR was used to amplify TCRB sequences from cDNA, generating 87-bp fragments that spanned the CDR3 region. Sequencing of the amplicons was done on the Illumina HiSeq platform. The authors' analysis ran thus. Synthetic template baselines were used to correct PCR bias computationally, reads within Hamming distance 2 were collapsed together, and singletons that could not be merged were discarded. By aligning reads against IMGT, V, D and J genes, CDR3 length, and insertions or deletions at six rearrangement sites were assigned. Within each subset, clonotype counts were normalized to the number of sorted cells before true diversity and Gini coefficients were calculated with the tcR R package. The overlap coefficient, calculated on TCRB nucleotide sequences, was used to quantify repertoire sharing. The immuneACCESS repertoire file appears here via TCRdb, limited to in-frame rearrangements. These files lack a portion of the clones; in checked studies, under half of the deficit traces to unresolved V genes, and the cause of the others is not known. The DNA was the basis for D and trimming; V, J and clone size are from that table. Recorded for this sample are around 130,000 clones; roughly 10% of them occurred a single time. Of the sample, under 0.9% falls within the top ten clones.

From each donor, a single peripheral blood sample of 100 to 150 mL on average was drawn into heparinised tubes. Naive, central memory, regulatory and stem cell-like memory CD4+ T cells were sorted on a BD FACSAria II using a panel including CD45RO, CCR7, CD25, CD127, CD95 and CD27. All sorted populations exceeded 98% purity. PBMCs were isolated right away by Lymphoprep density gradient centrifugation and were stained directly, without culture. So that batch effects would be minimized, each experiment stained and sorted samples in pairs, pairing one healthy donor with one patient. This clone was observed a few times. Its antigen specificity is not known. No base-level quality is on record; no much larger clone is a single base apart. The junction shows trimming of 5 bases on V and 1 base on J, and the gene matches do not reach 7 bases of it. CDR1 and CDR2 are read off the germline V gene as SQVTM and ANQGSEA. The CDR3 goes from the cysteine to the phenylalanine over 16 residues. CDR3 DNA is the only sequence kept; it has 48 bases, read in frame from the first base.

The chain is encoded by TRBV29-1 joined to TRBJ2-1, and 11 junction bases match TRBD1. The source of this sequence is a man aged 25 to 40 with type 1 diabetes. Sequencing was performed on central memory CD4+ T cells from blood. The bases read TGCAGCGTTCTCCTTGGGACAGGGGGGTCCTACAATGAGCAGTTCTTC. Its protein reads: CSVLLGTGGSYNEQFF.